The present T cell receptor beta chain was sequenced within a study of identical twins. All donors were healthy Caucasians. The CDR3 runs to 16 residues. Per the germline V gene, CDR1 is SGHTA and CDR2 is FQGNSA. After removal of 2 bases from V and 6 bases from J, the junction contained 7 bases not matched to a gene. The authors used template switching to add a universal primer site and gave cDNA unique molecular identifiers. Via MiXCR, TCRdb re-called the 5' RACE reads, giving one row per CDR3 protein. The repertoire holds roughly 490,000 distinct CDR3 sequences, with over 11% as singletons. Another study also made use of these data, one on yellow fever vaccine responses in identical twins.

This receptor was taken from a young woman in good health. The sample taken for sequencing was CD4+ T cells sorted from blood. The chain joins TRBV7-2 to TRBJ2-2; TRBD2 agrees at 9 bases. The CDR3 loop reads CASSLISGSRPGELFF. CDR3 DNA: TGTGCCAGCAGCTTAATTAGCGGGAGCCGTCCCGGGGAGCTGTTTTTT.